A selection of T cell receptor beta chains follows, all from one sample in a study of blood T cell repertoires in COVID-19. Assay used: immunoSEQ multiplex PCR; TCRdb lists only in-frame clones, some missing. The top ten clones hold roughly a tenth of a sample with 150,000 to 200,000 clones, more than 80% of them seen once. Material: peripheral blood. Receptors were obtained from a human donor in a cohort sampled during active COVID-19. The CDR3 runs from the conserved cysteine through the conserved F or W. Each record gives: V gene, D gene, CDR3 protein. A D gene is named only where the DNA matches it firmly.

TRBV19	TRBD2	CASTPRSSGSGGEQFF
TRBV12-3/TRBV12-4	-	CASSFSGSRQFF
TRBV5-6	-	CASSLGFSVGGDGNQPQHF
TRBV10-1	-	CASGEGDQPQHF
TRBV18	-	CASSPQRNYGYTF
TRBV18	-	CASSPYRDTGELFF
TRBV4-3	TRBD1	CASSQDRDGSYEQYF
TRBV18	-	CASSPQDMNTEAFF
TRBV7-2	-	CASSLVWRNVGTDTQYF
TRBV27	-	CASSSSRTDSDTQYF